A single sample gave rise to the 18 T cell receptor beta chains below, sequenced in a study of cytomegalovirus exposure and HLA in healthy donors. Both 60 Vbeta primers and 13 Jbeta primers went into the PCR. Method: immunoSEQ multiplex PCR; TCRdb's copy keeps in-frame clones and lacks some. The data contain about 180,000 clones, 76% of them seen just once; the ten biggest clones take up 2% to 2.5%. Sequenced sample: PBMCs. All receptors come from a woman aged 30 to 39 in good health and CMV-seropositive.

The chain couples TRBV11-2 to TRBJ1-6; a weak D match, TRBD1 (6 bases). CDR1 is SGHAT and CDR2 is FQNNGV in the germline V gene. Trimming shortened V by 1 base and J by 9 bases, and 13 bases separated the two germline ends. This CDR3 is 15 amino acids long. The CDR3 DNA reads TGTGCCAGCAGCTTAGGAGGGGGGGGGCCTTCACCCCTCCACTTT. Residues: CASSLGGGGPSPLHF.

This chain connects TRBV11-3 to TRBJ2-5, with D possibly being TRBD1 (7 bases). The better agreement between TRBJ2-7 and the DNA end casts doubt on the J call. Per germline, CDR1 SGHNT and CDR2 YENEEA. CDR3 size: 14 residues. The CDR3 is CASSMPQGGHEQYF. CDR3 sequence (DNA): TGTGCCAGCAGCATGCCGCAGGGGGGACACGAGCAGTACTTC.

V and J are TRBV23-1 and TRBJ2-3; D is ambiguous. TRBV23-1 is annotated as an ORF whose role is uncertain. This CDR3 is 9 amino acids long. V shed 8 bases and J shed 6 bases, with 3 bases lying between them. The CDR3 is CASGDTQYF. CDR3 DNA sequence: TGCGCCAGCGGCGATACGCAGTATTTT.

CDR3 region: CALTNTGNTIYF. The CDR3 bases are TGTGCCTTAACAAACACCGGAAACACCATATATTTT. The chain uses TRBV30 and TRBJ1-3; the D is unclear. Germline V CDR1 and CDR2: GTSNPN, SVGIG (reference sequence). CDR3 length: 12 residues. V shed 7 bases and J shed 4 bases, with 11 bases lying between them.

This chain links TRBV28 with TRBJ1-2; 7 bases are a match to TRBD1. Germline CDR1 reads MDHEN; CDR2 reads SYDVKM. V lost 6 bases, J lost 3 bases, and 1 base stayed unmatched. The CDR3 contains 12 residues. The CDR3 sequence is CASRGGYYGYTF. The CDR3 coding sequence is TGTGCCAGCAGAGGGGGCTACTATGGCTACACCTTC.

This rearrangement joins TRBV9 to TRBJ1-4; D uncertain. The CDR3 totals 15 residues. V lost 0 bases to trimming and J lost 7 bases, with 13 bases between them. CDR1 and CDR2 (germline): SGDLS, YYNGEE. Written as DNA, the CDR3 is TGTGCCAGCAGCGTAGGTGGCCGGGAGGGTGAAAAACTGTTTTTT. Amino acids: CASSVGGREGEKLFF.

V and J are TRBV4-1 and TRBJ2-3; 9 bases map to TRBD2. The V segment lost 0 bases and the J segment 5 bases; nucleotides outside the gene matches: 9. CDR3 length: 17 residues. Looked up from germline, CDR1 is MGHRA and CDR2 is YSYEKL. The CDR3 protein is CASSQDPAGGLLDTQYF. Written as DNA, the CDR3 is TGCGCCAGCAGCCAAGATCCCGCGGGGGGGCTGTTAGATACGCAGTATTTT.

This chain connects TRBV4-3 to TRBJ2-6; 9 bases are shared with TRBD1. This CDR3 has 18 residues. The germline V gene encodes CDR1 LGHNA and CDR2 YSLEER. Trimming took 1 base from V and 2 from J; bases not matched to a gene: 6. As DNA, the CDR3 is TGCGCCAGCAGCCAAGTAGACAGGGGGGGAGCTGGGGCCAACGTCCTGACTTTC. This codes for CASSQVDRGGAGANVLTF.

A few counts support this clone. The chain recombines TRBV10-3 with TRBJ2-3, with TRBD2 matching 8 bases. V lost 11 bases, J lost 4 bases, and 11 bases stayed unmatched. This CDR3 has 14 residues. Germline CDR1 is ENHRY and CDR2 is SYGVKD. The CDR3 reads CASHLGRGADTQYF. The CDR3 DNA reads TGTGCCTCCCATCTCGGGAGGGGTGCAGATACGCAGTATTTT.

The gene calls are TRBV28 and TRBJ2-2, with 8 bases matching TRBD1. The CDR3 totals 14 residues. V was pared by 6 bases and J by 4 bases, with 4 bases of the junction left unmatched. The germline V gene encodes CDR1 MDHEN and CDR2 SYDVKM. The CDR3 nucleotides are TGTGCCAGCAGCGCGGACAGGGTCACCGGGGAGCTGTTTTTT. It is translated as CASSADRVTGELFF.

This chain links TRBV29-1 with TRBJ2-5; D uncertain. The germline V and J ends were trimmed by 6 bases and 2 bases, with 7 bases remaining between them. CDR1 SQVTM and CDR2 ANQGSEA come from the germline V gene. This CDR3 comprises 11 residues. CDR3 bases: TGCAGCGTGAGCGCACAAGAGACCCAGTACTTC. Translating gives CSVSAQETQYF.

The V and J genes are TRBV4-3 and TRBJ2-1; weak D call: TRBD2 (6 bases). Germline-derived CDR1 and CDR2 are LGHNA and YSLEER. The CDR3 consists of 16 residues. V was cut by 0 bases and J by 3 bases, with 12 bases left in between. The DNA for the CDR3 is TGCGCCAGCAGCCAAGATCGGAGGGCCCGCTACAATGAGCAGTTCTTC. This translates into CASSQDRRARYNEQFF.

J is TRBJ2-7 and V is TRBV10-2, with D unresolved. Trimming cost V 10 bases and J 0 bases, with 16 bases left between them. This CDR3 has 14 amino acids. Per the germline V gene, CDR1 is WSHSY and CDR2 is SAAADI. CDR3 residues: CATYHLTLSYEQYF. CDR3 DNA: TGCGCCACCTACCACCTGACACTCTCCTACGAGCAGTACTTC.

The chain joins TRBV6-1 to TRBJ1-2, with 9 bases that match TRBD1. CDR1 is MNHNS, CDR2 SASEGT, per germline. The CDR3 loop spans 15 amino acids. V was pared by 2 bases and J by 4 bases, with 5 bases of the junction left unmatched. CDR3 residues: CASSEPKTGGYGYTF. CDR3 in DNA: TGTGCCAGCAGTGAACCTAAGACAGGGGGCTATGGCTACACCTTC.

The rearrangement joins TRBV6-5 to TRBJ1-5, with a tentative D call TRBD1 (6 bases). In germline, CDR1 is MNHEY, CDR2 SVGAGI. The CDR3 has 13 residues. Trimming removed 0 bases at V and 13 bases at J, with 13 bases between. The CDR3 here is CASSYSRGMPQHF. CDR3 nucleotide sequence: TGTGCCAGCAGTTACTCGAGGGGGATGCCACAGCATTTT.

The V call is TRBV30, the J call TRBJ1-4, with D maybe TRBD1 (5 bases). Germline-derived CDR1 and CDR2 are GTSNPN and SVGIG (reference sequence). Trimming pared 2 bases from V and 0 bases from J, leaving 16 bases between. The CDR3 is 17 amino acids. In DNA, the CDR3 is TGTGCCTGGAGTCTGCCAACAGGCGTCGCAACTAATGAAAAACTGTTTTTT. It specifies CAWSLPTGVATNEKLFF.

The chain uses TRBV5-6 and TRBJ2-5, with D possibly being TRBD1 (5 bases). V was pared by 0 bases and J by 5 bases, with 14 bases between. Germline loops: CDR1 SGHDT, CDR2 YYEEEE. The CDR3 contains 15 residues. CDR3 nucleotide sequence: TGTGCCAGCAGCTTGGTCCCAGGGCTGCGGGAGACCCAGTACTTC. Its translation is CASSLVPGLRETQYF.

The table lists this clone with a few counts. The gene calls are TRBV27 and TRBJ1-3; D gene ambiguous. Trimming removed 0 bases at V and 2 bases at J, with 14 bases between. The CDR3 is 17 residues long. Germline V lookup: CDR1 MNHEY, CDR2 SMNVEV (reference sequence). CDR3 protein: CASSLSGGGTTGNTIYF. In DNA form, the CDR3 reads TGTGCCAGCAGTTTATCGGGAGGCGGCACAACTGGAAACACCATATATTTT.